One and the same sample provided the 7 T cell receptor beta chains below, sequenced in a study of control samples from healthy donors and cancer patients. Here immunoSEQ multiplex PCR was the method, and the copy in TCRdb shows in-frame clones only, minus some. The sample gives about 220,000 clones, about 95% of which show up once; about 1.6% is in the top ten. The sample consisted of blood. Receptors originate from a man between 45 and 60 years old in good health.

CDR3 in amino acids: CASSLDGTSNYEQYF. The CDR3 nucleotides read TGTGCCAGCAGCTTGGATGGGACTAGTAACTACGAGCAGTACTTC. This rearrangement joins TRBV5-6 to TRBJ2-7; 8 nucleotides align to TRBD2. The CDR3 runs to 15 residues. V shed 0 bases, J shed 3 bases, and the junction held 5 bases outside the gene matches. Germline V gives CDR1 SGHDT, CDR2 YYEEEE.

The CDR3 here is CASSIPRSFEKLFF. The DNA for the CDR3 is TGTGCCAGTAGTATACCCAGGTCGTTCGAAAAACTGTTTTTT. This chain links TRBV19 with TRBJ1-4; D gene uncertain. CDR3 length: 14 residues. CDR1 is LNHDA and CDR2 is SQIVND in the germline V gene (reference sequence). V lost 2 bases and J 8 bases, leaving 12 bases between the germline ends.

The rearrangement links TRBV28 to TRBJ2-3, with D possibly matching TRBD2 (6 bases). Germline assignment: CDR1 MDHEN and CDR2 SYDVKM. The CDR3 is 17 amino acids. V lost 3 bases and J 2 bases, leaving 18 bases between the germline ends. CDR3 protein: CASSFNRDSSPTDTQYF. In DNA, the CDR3 is TGTGCCAGCAGTTTTAACCGGGACTCGTCCCCCACAGATACGCAGTATTTT.

CDR3 nucleotides: TGCAGCGTTGAAAGAGGGCAATTGGAGACCCAGTACTTC. Translation gives CSVERGQLETQYF. J is TRBJ2-5 and V is TRBV29-1; D may be TRBD2 (5 bases). Germline V CDR1 and CDR2: SQVTM, ANQGSEA. Trimming left V 2 bases short and J 5 bases short, with 12 bases between. This CDR3 has 13 residues.

Turning to this clone: This likely comes from a read error, as the CDR3 has no conserved phenylalanine or tryptophan at its end. It is unclear where the CDR3 begins or ends on the DNA, so no DNA is shown, and the CDR3 is as TCRdb lists it. The chain combines TRBV3-1 (or the pseudogene TRBV3-2) with TRBJ1-1; no check of the table's D call, TRBD1, against the DNA was made. The CDR3 is 15 residues long, counting both termini. The germline gives CDR1 LGHDT, CDR2 YNNKEL (reference sequence). This CDR3 reads CASSQGPGVIRSLRL.

The gene calls are TRBV6-1 and TRBJ2-1, with 12 bases lining up with TRBD1. The CDR3 has 17 residues. Looked up from germline, CDR1 is MNHNS and CDR2 is SASEGT. V lost 0 bases, J lost 4 bases, and 4 bases stayed unmatched. CDR3 amino acids: CASSEAGTGGWYNEQFF. For the CDR3, the DNA is TGTGCCAGCAGTGAAGCTGGGACAGGGGGCTGGTACAATGAGCAGTTCTTC.

This CDR3 reads CASSVRDSNTEAFF. In nucleotides, the CDR3 is TGTGCCAGCAGTGTGCGGGACAGTAACACTGAAGCTTTCTTT. The chain joins TRBV2 to TRBJ1-1; 7 bases line up with TRBD1. V lost 4 bases and J lost 2; bases outside the gene matches: 4. The CDR3 loop spans 14 amino acids. CDR1 SNHLY and CDR2 FYNNEI come from the germline V gene. The variable domain in full, completed from reference TRBV2 and TRBJ1-1, reads EPEVTQTPSHQVTQMGQEVILRCVPISNHLYFYWYRQILGQKVEFLVSFYNNEISEKSEIFDDQFSVERPDGSNFTLKIRSTKLEDSAMYFCASSVRDSNTEAFFGQGTRLTVV.